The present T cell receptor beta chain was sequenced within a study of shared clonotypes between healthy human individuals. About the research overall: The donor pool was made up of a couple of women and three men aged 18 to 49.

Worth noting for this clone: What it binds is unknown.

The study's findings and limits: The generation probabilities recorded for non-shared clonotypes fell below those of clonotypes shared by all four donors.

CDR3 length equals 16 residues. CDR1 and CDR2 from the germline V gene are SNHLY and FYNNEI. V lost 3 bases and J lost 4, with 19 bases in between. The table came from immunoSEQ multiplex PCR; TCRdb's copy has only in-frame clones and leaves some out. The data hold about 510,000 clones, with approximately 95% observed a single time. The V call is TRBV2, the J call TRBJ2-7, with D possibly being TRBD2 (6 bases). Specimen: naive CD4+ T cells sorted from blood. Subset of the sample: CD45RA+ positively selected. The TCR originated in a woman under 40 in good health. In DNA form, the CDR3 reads TGTGCCAGCAGTGATCCGGGATTGGGAGGACGGTACGAGCAGTACTTC. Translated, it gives CASSDPGLGGRYEQYF.